The 13 T cell receptor beta chains below come from one sample, sequenced in a study of T cell responses to AZD1222 COVID-19 vaccine. Here immunoSEQ multiplex PCR was the method, and the copy in TCRdb shows in-frame clones only, minus some. The table records roughly 130,000 clones, more than 85% of them present only once. Sample: peripheral blood, taken on day 0 of AZD1222 vaccination. These receptors all come from an adult in good health.

V gene TRBV5-3 combines with J gene TRBJ1-5; 9 positions agree with TRBD1. TRBV5-3 is designated an ORF whose function remains uncertain. This CDR3 has 14 amino acids. Unmatched junction bases numbered 3, after V lost 6 bases and J lost 2 bases. The CDR3 nucleotides read TGTGCCAGAATCTGGGACAGGGGCAATCAGCCCCAGCATTTT. It yields the protein CARIWDRGNQPQHF.

The chain links TRBV6-4 to TRBJ2-1; D is perhaps TRBD2 (6 bases). The CDR3 totals 14 residues. The germline CDR1 and CDR2 sequences are MRHNA and SNTAGT. The germline V and J ends were trimmed by 6 bases and 5 bases, with 14 bases remaining between them. The CDR3 sequence: CASSHESGDNEQFF. The CDR3 nucleotides read TGTGCCAGCAGCCACGAATCGGGGGACAATGAGCAGTTCTTC.

This clone has a handful of counts. The chain combines TRBV4-2 with TRBJ1-5; 12 nucleotides line up with TRBD1. V lost 5 bases and J lost 6; bases outside the gene matches: 8. Germline assignment: CDR1 LGHNA and CDR2 YNFKEQ. The CDR3 is 16 residues long. CDR3 bases: TGTGCCAGCAGCTTCGGGACAGGGGGCTCGAGTCAGCCCCAGCATTTT. Its translation is CASSFGTGGSSQPQHF.

The chain is built from TRBV19 and TRBJ1-4; D not resolved. The CDR3 extends over 12 amino acids. CDR1 is LNHDA, CDR2 SQIVND, per germline (reference sequence). The V gene lost 5 bases and the J gene lost 14 bases, with 15 bases spanning the gap. The CDR3 region has the DNA TGTGCCAGTAGTCCCTCCTCCCGTAGGCTGTTTTTT. This encodes CASSPSSRRLFF.

This chain joins TRBV19 and TRBJ1-5; a possible D gene is TRBD1 (5 bases). This CDR3 is built from 13 residues. V gave up 7 bases and J gave up 9 bases, with 16 bases separating them. The germline V gene has CDR1 LNHDA and CDR2 SQIVND (reference sequence). CDR3 DNA sequence: TGTGCCAGTACTCTTGGGGGAGGGCTGCCCCAGCATTTT. It specifies CASTLGGGLPQHF.

The gene calls are TRBV5-1 and TRBJ1-1; no clear D gene. The CDR3 length is 14 residues. The V gene's germline CDR1 is SGHRS and CDR2 YFSETQ. Trimming took off 2 bases at V and 0 bases at J, with 8 bases between the two ends. In DNA, the CDR3 is TGCGCCAGCAGCTTTGAGGCGATGAACACTGAAGCTTTCTTT. It translates to CASSFEAMNTEAFF.

Comments on this clone: One end of the junction does not line up with germline, which may come from a read error. CDR3 bases: TGTGCCAGCAGCTCAGGACCCTATCAAGGGACCCAGTACTTC. It encodes CASSSGPYQGTQYF. The V call is TRBV9, the J call TRBJ2-5; D is ambiguous. The CDR3 sequence is 14 residues long. Germline V CDR1 and CDR2: SGDLS, YYNGEE.

This chain links TRBV6-5 with TRBJ2-4, with 13 bases identical to TRBD2. The CDR3 spans 15 residues. V was clipped by 6 bases and J by 9 bases; unmatched bases: 8. Germline assignment: CDR1 MNHEY and CDR2 SVGAGI. Here the CDR3 reads CASRLAGGPESIQYF. The CDR3, as DNA: TGTGCCAGCAGACTAGCGGGGGGGCCTGAGAGCATTCAGTACTTC.

Only one count was recorded for this clone. The chain couples TRBV9 to TRBJ2-1, with 9 bases identical to TRBD2. CDR3 length equals 15 residues. Per germline, CDR1 SGDLS and CDR2 YYNGEE. With 0 bases clipped from V and 8 bases from J, the junction kept 6 bases outside the gene matches. CDR3 sequence (DNA): TGTGCCAGCAGCGTAGTCGGGACTAGCAGCGATGAGCAGTTCTTC. Its protein product is CASSVVGTSSDEQFF.

J is TRBJ2-1 and V is TRBV28, with D perhaps TRBD2 (6 bases). The CDR3 covers 15 residues. Germline loops: CDR1 MDHEN, CDR2 SYDVKM. The ends were cut back, 3 bases at V and 2 bases at J, with 11 bases in the middle. CDR3 region: CASSFRGKTYNEQFF. The CDR3 DNA sequence: TGTGCCAGCAGTTTCCGGGGGAAGACCTACAATGAGCAGTTCTTC.

J is TRBJ2-7 and V is TRBV9; possibly TRBD2 for D (5 bases). With 3 bases removed from V and 4 bases from J, the gap between germline ends came to 17 bases. CDR3 length: 15 residues. Germline V lookup: CDR1 SGDLS, CDR2 YYNGEE. CDR3: CASSADEGRGYEQYF. The DNA for the CDR3 is TGTGCCAGCAGCGCAGACGAAGGGAGAGGGTACGAGCAGTACTTC.

The rearrangement joins TRBV21-1 to TRBJ1-3; TRBD1 reflects the table's D call only, with no check against the DNA. TRBV21-1 is a pseudogene segment. The CDR3 sequence is 16 residues long. CDR3 nucleotides: TGTGCCAGCAGCGAAACCGGGACAGGGGATGGAAACACCATATATTTT. Its protein product is CASSETGTGDGNTIYF.

The chain uses TRBV7-3 and TRBJ2-5; 8 nucleotides match TRBD2. This CDR3 region has 13 residues. Germline CDR1 and CDR2: SGHTA and FQGTGA. Trimming took 6 bases from V and 4 from J; bases not matched to a gene: 4. In nucleotides, the CDR3 is TGTGCCAGCAGTACTACTAGCGGAGAGACCCAGTACTTC. Translation gives CASSTTSGETQYF.